These 23 T cell receptor beta chains were sequenced from one sample in a study of blood T cell repertoires in COVID-19. Produced via immunoSEQ multiplex PCR; TCRdb's table is partial and in-frame only. The repertoire has over 150,000 clones, 87% of them found once; the top ten carry approximately 6.5%. Sequencing used PBMCs or T cells enriched from blood (not recorded which). Source of these receptors: a woman aged 45-59 years who had recovered from COVID-19.

V gene TRBV28 combines with J gene TRBJ1-5, with D perhaps TRBD1 (6 bases). V shed 6 bases and J shed 2 bases, with 14 bases lying between them. CDR3 size: 15 residues. Looked up from germline, CDR1 is MDHEN and CDR2 is SYDVKM. As DNA, the CDR3 is TGTGCCAGCAGCGTGGGACAACATCGCAATCAGCCCCAGCATTTT. Translated, it gives CASSVGQHRNQPQHF.

This chain links TRBV1 with TRBJ2-7; TRBD2 reflects the table's D call only, with no check against the DNA. TRBV1 represents a pseudogene. CDR3 length equals 17 residues. CDR3 sequence: CTSSQGPLAGGPYEQYF. CDR3 in DNA: TGCACCAGCAGCCAAGGCCCACTAGCGGGAGGGCCATACGAGCAGTACTTC.

The chain uses TRBV19 and TRBJ1-6; tentative D call: TRBD1 (5 bases). This CDR3 comprises 16 residues. Trimming shortened V by 3 bases and J by 7 bases, and 16 bases separated the two germline ends. CDR1 is LNHDA and CDR2 is SQIVND in the germline V gene (reference sequence). The CDR3: CASSIRAQGQNSPLHF. For the CDR3, the DNA is TGTGCCAGTAGTATCCGGGCCCAAGGACAAAATTCACCCCTCCACTTT.

This clone was recorded once. This sequence joins TRBV5-8 and TRBJ2-2; TRBD2 agrees at 8 bases. V dropped 3 bases and J dropped 4; count of bases not matched to a gene: 5. CDR3 length equals 15 residues. Germline V gene lookup returns CDR1 SGHTS and CDR2 YDEGEE. The CDR3 loop reads CASSSGRGTTGELFF. The CDR3, as DNA: TGTGCCAGCAGCTCCGGGAGGGGGACCACCGGGGAGCTGTTTTTT.

The chain recombines TRBV7-9 with TRBJ2-7; TRBD1 agrees at 7 bases. Germline trimming cut 5 bases from V and 1 base from J; bases unmatched to any gene: 8. The CDR3 contains 15 residues. Per germline, CDR1 SEHNR and CDR2 FQNEAQ (reference sequence). The CDR3: CASSPRGGQSYEQYF. The CDR3 DNA is TGTGCCAGCAGCCCTAGAGGGGGACAGTCCTACGAGCAGTACTTC.

The sample holds a few counts of this clone. The chain is built from TRBV5-1 and TRBJ2-4, with 9 bases identical to TRBD1. Per the germline V gene, CDR1 is SGHRS and CDR2 is YFSETQ. CDR3 length: 16 residues. V dropped 3 bases and J dropped 0; count of bases not matched to a gene: 4. CDR3 nucleotides: TGCGCCAGCAGCTGGGGACAGGGATTAGCCAAAAACATTCAGTACTTC. This codes for CASSWGQGLAKNIQYF.

The chain employs TRBV28 and TRBJ2-7; D unresolved. The V and J ends lost 6 bases and 0 bases respectively, with 15 bases between them. The CDR3 loop spans 15 amino acids. Looked up from germline, CDR1 is MDHEN and CDR2 is SYDVKM. CDR3 in amino acids: CASSAYYRASYEQYF. The CDR3 bases are TGTGCCAGCAGCGCGTATTATCGTGCCTCCTACGAGCAGTACTTC.

The chain uses TRBV24-1 and TRBJ2-7, with D perhaps TRBD1 (6 bases). The CDR3 consists of 15 residues. The V gene lost 4 bases and the J gene lost 2 bases, with 14 bases spanning the gap. From germline, CDR1 is KGHDR and CDR2 SFDVKD. The CDR3 DNA reads TGTGCCACCAGTGACCCTAGGACAGCTACCTACGAGCAGTACTTC. It translates to CATSDPRTATYEQYF.

This chain links TRBV28 with TRBJ1-4; 8 bases are shared with TRBD1. This CDR3 comprises 16 residues. J gave up 6 bases and V 5 bases, and 11 bases lay outside the gene matches. The germline CDR1 and CDR2 sequences are MDHEN and SYDVKM. This chain's CDR3 is CASSINGQGGDEKLFF. CDR3 sequence (DNA): TGTGCCAGCAGTATCAATGGACAGGGAGGGGATGAAAAACTGTTTTTT. Using reference TRBV28 and TRBJ1-4 for the parts outside the CDR3, the full variable domain is DVKVTQSSRYLVKRTGEKVFLECVQDMDHENMFWYRQDPGLGLRLIYFSYDVKMKEKGDIPEGYSVSREKKERFSLILESASTNQTSMYLCASSINGQGGDEKLFFGSGTQLSVL.

The V gene is TRBV29-1, the J gene TRBJ2-3; D call uncertain. Germline CDR1 SQVTM, CDR2 ANQGSEA. The CDR3 consists of 12 residues. Trimming took 1 base from V and 4 from J, leaving 6 bases between them. The CDR3 region has the DNA TGCAGCGTTGAAGGCGGTTCAGATACGCAGTATTTT. Translation gives CSVEGGSDTQYF.

This clone was recorded a few times. CDR3 amino acids: CASSLTSGSYEQYF. CDR3 DNA sequence: TGTGCCAGCAGCTTGACTAGCGGTTCCTACGAGCAGTACTTC. The chain has TRBV6-6 and TRBJ2-7; 9 nucleotides match TRBD2. The V segment lost 6 bases and the J segment 1 base; nucleotides outside the gene matches: 4. Per the germline V gene, CDR1 is MNHNY and CDR2 is SVGAGI (reference sequence). The CDR3 is made up of 14 amino acids.

The rearrangement joins TRBV5-4 to TRBJ2-1, with TRBD2 identical over 12 bases. The CDR3 spans 16 residues. Germline V CDR1 and CDR2: SGHNT, YYREEE (reference sequence). The junction had 9 bases not matched to a gene; V was cut back by 3 bases and J by 8 bases. CDR3 DNA: TGTGCCAGCAGCTCGCTGACTAGCGGGAGACCCTATGAGCAGTTCTTC. Amino acids: CASSSLTSGRPYEQFF.

The gene calls are TRBV27 and TRBJ2-5, with 11 bases identical to TRBD2. V gave up 4 bases and J gave up 5 bases; unmatched junction bases: 12. Germline CDR1 reads MNHEY; CDR2 reads SMNVEV (reference sequence). The CDR3 covers 17 residues. CDR3 sequence: CASSSGLAGGVGETQYF. The CDR3 DNA follows: TGTGCCAGCAGTTCGGGGCTAGCGGGAGGTGTAGGTGAGACCCAGTACTTC.

The rearrangement links TRBV19 to TRBJ2-1; 9 bases line up with TRBD2. Germline assignment: CDR1 LNHDA and CDR2 SQIVND (reference sequence). This CDR3 comprises 19 residues. V was pared by 6 bases and J by 1 base, with 16 bases of the junction left unmatched. The CDR3 region has the DNA TGTGCCAGTAGCCCCCCGTTTAGCGGGAGTTTAGGGTCCTACAATGAGCAGTTCTTC. Amino acid sequence: CASSPPFSGSLGSYNEQFF.

CDR3 coding DNA: TGTGCCAGCAGCTTCGCGCACTCCCTCGGCGGGGAGCTGTTTTTT. Translating it yields CASSFAHSLGGELFF. This sequence joins TRBV5-4 and TRBJ2-2; D remains unclear. The germline CDR1 and CDR2 sequences are SGHNT and YYREEE (reference sequence). CDR3 size: 15 residues. Trimming left V 2 bases short and J 7 bases short, with 15 bases between.

V usage is TRBV27 and J usage is TRBJ1-1, with a tentative D call TRBD1 (5 bases). V was trimmed by 4 bases and J by 4 bases, leaving 13 bases between them. CDR1 and CDR2 (germline): MNHEY, SMNVEV (reference sequence). This CDR3 has 14 amino acids. The CDR3: CASSSWGIRTEAFF. The DNA of the CDR3 is TGTGCCAGCAGTTCCTGGGGCATTCGCACTGAAGCTTTCTTT.

The gene calls are TRBV6-1 and TRBJ1-3, with D possibly matching TRBD1 (6 bases). Trimming removed 3 bases at V and 3 bases at J, with 12 bases between. Germline V gene lookup returns CDR1 MNHNS and CDR2 SASEGT. The CDR3 sequence is 15 residues long. In DNA, the CDR3 is TGTGCCAGCAGTGAGGGGGGGCTAGGTGGAAACACCATATATTTT. It is translated as CASSEGGLGGNTIYF.

The V gene is TRBV5-1, the J gene TRBJ1-1, with a weak D call TRBD1 (5 bases). V lost 6 bases and J lost 1, with 10 bases in between. The CDR3 consists of 13 residues. CDR1 and CDR2 from the germline V gene are SGHRS and YFSETQ. CDR3 in amino acids: CASTGRANTEAFF. CDR3 DNA: TGCGCCAGCACCGGCAGGGCGAACACTGAAGCTTTCTTT.

In this sample, this clone turned up once. The chain has TRBV5-1 and TRBJ1-1, with D perhaps TRBD1 (6 bases). The ends were cut back, 4 bases at V and 0 bases at J, with 13 bases in the middle. The germline CDR1 and CDR2 sequences are SGHRS and YFSETQ. The CDR3 spans 15 residues. CDR3 in amino acids: CASSTQTGMNTEAFF. The CDR3 coding sequence is TGCGCCAGCAGCACCCAAACAGGGATGAACACTGAAGCTTTCTTT.

The chain links TRBV5-1 to TRBJ1-2; 9 bases are a match to TRBD1. This CDR3 contains 15 residues. Germline-derived CDR1 and CDR2 are SGHRS and YFSETQ. V shed 4 bases and J 6 bases; nucleotides not matched to a gene: 10. The CDR3 DNA is TGCGCCAGCAGCCCGGGACAGGGTTTTAGAGATGGCTACACCTTC. Its translation is CASSPGQGFRDGYTF.

The V gene is TRBV11-2, the J gene TRBJ1-1; D call uncertain. The CDR3 extends over 13 amino acids. V lost 3 bases, J lost 2 bases, and 7 bases lay in between. Germline assignment: CDR1 SGHAT and CDR2 FQNNGV. CDR3 loop: CASSFPVNTEAFF. CDR3 nucleotide sequence: TGTGCCAGCAGCTTTCCAGTTAACACTGAAGCTTTCTTT.

CDR3 loop: CAGAGQGILDTEAFF. The CDR3 bases are TGTGCCGGGGCCGGACAGGGAATTTTGGACACTGAAGCTTTCTTT. This sequence joins TRBV30 and TRBJ1-1; 8 bases are shared with TRBD1. CDR1 and CDR2 from the germline V gene are GTSNPN and SVGIG (reference sequence). The V and J ends lost 8 bases and 3 bases, in that order; junction bases with no gene match: 14. CDR3 size: 15 residues.

The chain recombines TRBV19 with TRBJ1-3; D remains ambiguous. This CDR3 comprises 12 residues. Germline loops: CDR1 LNHDA, CDR2 SQIVND (reference sequence). V gave up 8 bases and J gave up 0 bases, with 5 bases separating them. CDR3 coding DNA: TGTGCCAGTCGGAGCTCTGGAAACACCATATATTTT. The encoded protein is CASRSSGNTIYF.